The 24 T cell receptor beta chains in this list originate from one sample, sequenced in a study of human T cells and chemical hapten exposure. Each CDR3 protein is one row after TCRdb ran MiXCR on the RACE reads. The data hold some 31,000 distinct CDR3 sequences, with about 5.5% observed a single time. Time point specified: healthy volunteer bleed at 6 weeks. Blood, whole and unfractionated, served as the source for total RNA extraction. The specimen sequenced was whole blood. Receptor source: a human donor in good health. Some clones in this sample may be carry-over from other donors' samples.

Many counts were recorded for this clonotype. The chain recombines TRBV6-1 with TRBJ2-5, with 10 bases that match TRBD1. Germline values: CDR1 MNHNS, CDR2 SASEGT. The CDR3 consists of 14 residues. J was trimmed by 5 bases and V by 4 bases; bases with no gene match: 4. Here the CDR3 DNA reads TGTGCCAGCAGTGTGACAGGGGGCGAGGAGACCCAGTACTTC. The encoded protein is CASSVTGGEETQYF.

This clonotype came up many times. CDR3 sequence reads: CASSFSRGARQPQHF. The DNA for the CDR3 is TGTGCCAGCAGCTTTAGCAGGGGAGCAAGGCAGCCCCAGCATTTT. The chain carries TRBV5-6 and TRBJ1-5; D perhaps matches TRBD1 (6 bases). The ends were cut back, 2 bases at V and 7 bases at J, with 16 bases in the middle. This CDR3 is 15 amino acids long. CDR1 is SGHDT and CDR2 is YYEEEE in the germline V gene.

This clonotype was observed many times. The J gene is TRBJ1-2, the V gene TRBV6-1; no clear D gene. V shed 5 bases and J shed 6 bases, with 13 bases lying between them. The germline CDR1 and CDR2 sequences are MNHNS and SASEGT. The CDR3 totals 13 residues. Here the CDR3 DNA reads TGTGCCAGCAGTAACAGAGAAGGGCATGGCTACACCTTC. This sequence encodes CASSNREGHGYTF.

This clonotype was seen many times. V and J are TRBV29-1 and TRBJ2-1; TRBD2 might be the D (5 bases). The CDR3 totals 13 residues. The germline V gene encodes CDR1 SQVTM and CDR2 ANQGSEA. Trimming took off 6 bases at V and 7 bases at J, with 16 bases between the two ends. CDR3: CSVDPGKRNEQFF. CDR3 nucleotide sequence: TGCAGCGTCGACCCTGGCAAGCGGAATGAGCAGTTCTTC.

This clonotype was seen many times. This CDR3 is CASSPRIQAGEIHNEQFF. CDR3 DNA sequence: TGTGCCAGCTCACCAAGGATACAAGCGGGAGAAATCCACAATGAGCAGTTCTTC. The chain links TRBV18 to TRBJ2-1, with TRBD2 identical over 8 bases. The germline V gene encodes CDR1 KGHSH and CDR2 LQKENI. This CDR3 spans 18 amino acids. Trimming cost V 2 bases and J 5 bases; bases outside gene matches: 14.

V usage is TRBV20-1 and J usage is TRBJ1-6; no firm D call. This CDR3 comprises 13 residues. Trimming shortened V by 3 bases and J by 5 bases, and 8 bases separated the two germline ends. CDR1 and CDR2 (germline): DFQATT, SNEGSKA (reference sequence). CDR3 residues: CSASSQNNSPLHF. CDR3 DNA: TGCAGTGCTAGTAGTCAGAATAATTCACCCCTCCACTTT.

Within the sample, this clonotype is medium-sized. The CDR3 coding sequence is TGTGCCAGCAGTCTCAGCCCCCCTGTCTATGGCTACACCTTC. Translation gives CASSLSPPVYGYTF. This sequence joins TRBV27 and TRBJ1-2, with unresolved D. There are 14 residues in the CDR3. The germline gives CDR1 MNHEY, CDR2 SMNVEV (reference sequence). The ends were cut back, 5 bases at V and 4 bases at J, with 14 bases in the middle.

This clonotype has at least ten counts. The rearrangement links TRBV7-2 to TRBJ2-4, with D unclear. Germline values: CDR1 SGHTA, CDR2 FQGNSA. This CDR3 region has 12 residues. Trimming took 1 base from V and 7 from J, leaving 5 bases between them. CDR3 DNA: TGTGCCAGCAGCTTAGACGCTAACATTCAGTACTTC. Its translation: CASSLDANIQYF.

This clonotype has more than one count but fewer than ten. DNA for the CDR3: TGTGCCAGCAGCGGACAGCTTGGTAGCACTGAAGCTTTCTTT. Its translation: CASSGQLGSTEAFF. This chain uses TRBV6-1 with TRBJ1-1; D might be TRBD1 (6 bases). V lost 6 bases, J lost 4 bases, and 15 bases lay in between. This CDR3 spans 14 amino acids. The germline V gene has CDR1 MNHNS and CDR2 SASEGT.

This clonotype was observed a few times. This chain links TRBV5-6 with TRBJ1-4, with TRBD1 matching over 7 bases. V dropped 0 bases and J dropped 4; count of bases not matched to a gene: 6. The CDR3 consists of 16 residues. The germline V gene encodes CDR1 SGHDT and CDR2 YYEEEE. The CDR3 reads CASSLAQGVLNEKLFF. CDR3 in DNA: TGTGCCAGCAGCTTGGCCCAGGGGGTCCTTAATGAAAAACTGTTTTTT.

This clonotype was seen many times. This sequence joins TRBV6-2 or TRBV6-3 and TRBJ1-5; no firm D call. CDR1 MNHEY and CDR2 SVGEGT come from the germline V gene. Trimming cost V 7 bases and J 6 bases, with 10 bases left between them. The CDR3 has 12 amino acids. CDR3 sequence: CASTEPGQPQHF. Here the CDR3 DNA reads TGTGCCAGCACCGAACCGGGTCAGCCCCAGCATTTT.

Many counts were recorded for this clonotype. The genes are TRBV19 and TRBJ1-6; 10 bases are a match to TRBD1. This CDR3 has 13 amino acids. Germline loops: CDR1 LNHDA, CDR2 SQIVND (reference sequence). Trimming at V came to 4 bases and at J to 9 bases, leaving 0 bases not matched to a gene. For the CDR3, the DNA is TGTGCCAGTAGTAGACAGGGGGCTTCACCCCTCCACTTT. Amino acids: CASSRQGASPLHF.

The sample holds many counts of this clonotype. The chain links TRBV20-1 to TRBJ2-7; 7 nucleotides match TRBD2. V gave up 1 base and J gave up 5 bases; unmatched junction bases: 8. CDR3 length: 14 amino acids. CDR1 is DFQATT, CDR2 SNEGSKA, per germline (reference sequence). CDR3: CSARVGRELHEQYF. CDR3 sequence (DNA): TGCAGTGCTAGAGTTGGGCGGGAGCTACACGAGCAGTACTTC.

This clonotype was counted at least ten times. This chain connects TRBV2 to TRBJ2-2; a weak D match, TRBD2 (5 bases). Germline CDR1 is SNHLY and CDR2 is FYNNEI. Trimming stripped 1 base from V and 5 bases from J, with 14 bases between. The length of the CDR3 is 16 residues. Written as DNA, the CDR3 is TGTGCCAGCAGTGAAGTTCGGGCGGGTGTTACCGGGGAGCTGTTTTTT. Translated: CASSEVRAGVTGELFF.

This clonotype was picked up a small number of times. This chain uses TRBV5-4 with TRBJ1-4, with a possible D match to TRBD1 (5 bases). The germline V gene encodes CDR1 SGHNT and CDR2 YYREEE (reference sequence). This CDR3 is built from 14 residues. V lost 9 bases to trimming and J lost 0 bases, with 12 bases between them. The CDR3 DNA is TGTGCCACCCGAGGGGCCGCAACTAATGAAAAACTGTTTTTT. Its translation: CATRGAATNEKLFF. The full variable domain, completed using reference TRBV5-4 and TRBJ1-4, is ETGVTQSPTHLIKTRGQQVTLRCSSQSGHNTVSWYQQALGQGPQFIFQYYREEENGRGNFPPRFSGLQFPNYSSELNVNALELDDSALYLCATRGAATNEKLFFGSGTQLSVL.

This clonotype was seen at least ten times. V is TRBV28 and J is TRBJ1-5; tentatively, D is TRBD1 (5 bases). The CDR3 spans 12 residues. Germline CDR1 and CDR2: MDHEN and SYDVKM. Trimming removed 2 bases from V and 9 bases from J, with 8 bases in between. The CDR3 reads CASSLPTGPQHF. The DNA for the CDR3 is TGTGCCAGCAGTTTACCCACAGGGCCCCAGCATTTT.

The table lists this clonotype with many counts. This chain uses TRBV5-1 with TRBJ2-1, with D maybe TRBD2 (5 bases). CDR3 length: 16 amino acids. The germline V and J ends were trimmed by 0 bases and 1 base, with 11 bases remaining between them. In germline, CDR1 is SGHRS, CDR2 YFSETQ. This CDR3 reads CASSLDPGNSYNEQFF. The CDR3 region has the DNA TGCGCCAGCAGCTTGGATCCCGGGAATTCCTACAATGAGCAGTTCTTC.

This clonotype was observed a few times. The chain is built from TRBV2 and TRBJ1-2; D is unresolved. CDR3 length: 13 residues. The germline V gene has CDR1 SNHLY and CDR2 FYNNEI. V was cut by 6 bases and J by 2 bases, with 10 bases left in between. The CDR3 coding sequence is TGTGCCAGCAGAGCGACACCCAACTATGGCTACACCTTC. It specifies CASRATPNYGYTF.

This clonotype was seen repeatedly, ten times or more. CDR3 DNA: TGTGCCAGCTCACGAGACACTCACACCGGGGAGCTGTTTTTT. Its translation is CASSRDTHTGELFF. The chain employs TRBV18 and TRBJ2-2, with unresolved D. The V end was cut by 4 bases, the J end by 3 bases, with 9 bases between. The CDR3 has 14 residues. The germline CDR1 and CDR2 sequences are KGHSH and LQKENI.

The table lists this clonotype with a few counts. This chain links TRBV30 with TRBJ1-1; possible D gene TRBD1, 5 bases. The germline gives CDR1 GTSNPN, CDR2 SVGIG (reference sequence). This CDR3 comprises 13 residues. V gave up 4 bases and J gave up 0 bases, with 9 bases separating them. For the CDR3, the DNA is TGTGCCTGGAAGTTAGGGGTGAACACTGAAGCTTTCTTT. As protein: CAWKLGVNTEAFF.

This clonotype was counted many times. CDR3 DNA: TGCAGTGCAAAAACCGGCACAAGCGGTCAGCCCCAGCATTTT. This sequence encodes CSAKTGTSGQPQHF. This chain connects TRBV20-1 to TRBJ1-5; D is unclear. Germline CDR1 DFQATT, CDR2 SNEGSKA (reference sequence). This CDR3 comprises 14 residues. V was trimmed by 6 bases and J by 6 bases, leaving 18 bases between them.

The chain employs TRBV2 and TRBJ1-1; D gene uncertain. Germline CDR1 reads SNHLY; CDR2 reads FYNNEI. The CDR3 consists of 14 residues. Trimming left V 4 bases short and J 0 bases short, with 9 bases between. CDR3 loop: CASSGSSLNTEAFF. Here the CDR3 DNA reads TGTGCCAGCAGTGGGAGCAGCTTGAACACTGAAGCTTTCTTT.

This clonotype showed up many times. This sequence joins TRBV12-3 or TRBV12-4 and TRBJ1-2; 9 bases are shared with TRBD1. V lost 3 bases and J lost 4; bases outside the gene matches: 6. This CDR3 has 15 residues. CDR3 DNA sequence: TGTGCCAGCAGTTTGAGACAGGGGGATTCCTATGGCTACACCTTC. It specifies CASSLRQGDSYGYTF.

This clonotype occurred many times. The chain uses TRBV4-1 and TRBJ1-4, with D unclear. The CDR3 has 13 residues. From germline, CDR1 is MGHRA and CDR2 YSYEKL. V lost 0 bases and J 8 bases, leaving 7 bases between the germline ends. This CDR3 reads CASSQERREKLFF. As DNA, the CDR3 is TGCGCCAGCAGCCAAGAAAGAAGGGAAAAACTGTTTTTT.